This TCR beta chain is from a study of blood T cells in healthy people across ages. Study as a whole: Capture by template switching was about one barcoded beta molecule per two T cells.

General study findings and limits: Changes seen in expanded clonotypes were possibly confounded by donor CMV status left unknown.

Concerning this clonotype: Its antigen remains unknown.

A second PCR, run for roughly 7 to 11 cycles, used a sample-barcoded 5' primer plus a J-beta primer mix. MiXCR, run by TCRdb on the 5' RACE reads, gives a single entry per CDR3 protein. The sample lists roughly 800,000 distinct CDR3 sequences, approximately 53% occurring once. Total RNA, at least 5.5 micrograms per sample, was extracted from PBMCs. The CDR3 loop spans 16 amino acids. Per the germline V gene, CDR1 is KGHDR and CDR2 is SFDVKD. With 5 bases removed from V and 4 bases from J, the gap between germline ends came to 19 bases. Material for sequencing was blood. The chain joins TRBV24-1 to TRBJ1-2, with D possibly being TRBD1 (5 bases). The sequence came from an elderly man in good health. This chain's CDR3 is CATSGRRTLWAYGYTF. CDR3 nucleotide sequence: TGTGCCACCAGTGGCAGACGGACATTGTGGGCCTATGGCTACACCTTC.